The 5 T cell receptor beta chains in this list originate from one sample, sequenced in a study of cytomegalovirus exposure and HLA in healthy donors. A multiplex PCR was run with 60 Vbeta primers and 13 Jbeta primers. The repertoire was sequenced with immunoSEQ multiplex PCR; TCRdb's copy has only in-frame clones and lacks some. The sample shows 150,000 or so clones, 65% to 85% of them seen only once. The sequenced sample consisted of PBMCs. The source is a woman aged 40 to 50 in good health and CMV-seropositive.

The chain carries TRBV5-1 and TRBJ1-2; perhaps TRBD1 as D (6 bases). Per germline, CDR1 SGHRS and CDR2 YFSETQ. Between the trimmed V and J ends, which lost 0 bases and 7 bases, there was a span of 13 bases. This CDR3 is 14 amino acids long. The CDR3 bases are TGCGCCAGCAGCTTGGAACAGGGAGGGAGTGGCTACACCTTC. Amino acids: CASSLEQGGSGYTF.

The rearrangement joins TRBV27 to TRBJ2-2; TRBD2 matches 14 bases. This CDR3 is built from 16 residues. The germline gives CDR1 MNHEY, CDR2 SMNVEV (reference sequence). V gave up 10 bases and J gave up 6 bases; unmatched junction bases: 10. CDR3 bases: TGTGCCACCTCGACTAGCGGGGGGGCCTCGGCCGGGGAGCTGTTTTTT. Amino acids: CATSTSGGASAGELFF.

This sequence joins TRBV9 and TRBJ2-5, with D tentatively TRBD1 (5 bases). The DNA matches TRBJ2-7 better at its end, which makes the J call doubtful. Germline CDR1 is SGDLS and CDR2 is YYNGEE. The CDR3 runs to 13 residues. The CDR3 loop is CASSAQQESEQYF. DNA for the CDR3: TGTGCCAGCAGCGCGCAACAGGAGAGCGAGCAGTACTTC.

The V and J genes are TRBV18 and TRBJ1-4; a weak D match, TRBD1 (5 bases). The CDR3 has 15 amino acids. Germline V gene sequence: CDR1 KGHSH, CDR2 LQKENI. Trimming took off 2 bases at V and 11 bases at J, with 18 bases between the two ends. The CDR3 region has the DNA TGTGCCAGCTCACCAATGCGGGACCAGGTGGGGAAACTGTTTTTT. It encodes CASSPMRDQVGKLFF.

J is TRBJ2-1 and V is TRBV6-5; 10 bases match TRBD2. CDR3 length equals 14 residues. V was clipped by 9 bases and J by 5 bases; unmatched bases: 7. CDR1 and CDR2 from the germline V gene are MNHEY and SVGAGI. CDR3 region: CASTKRGGNNEQFF. Here the CDR3 DNA reads TGTGCCAGTACTAAGCGGGGGGGGAACAATGAGCAGTTCTTC.